The 17 T cell receptor beta chains in this list originate from one sample, sequenced in a study of T cells in Graves' hyperthyroidism and ophthalmopathy. Amplification targeted TCR beta CDR3 regions from RNA transcripts. HTBI primers were employed in a first-round RT-PCR of the TCR CDR3. Each CDR3 protein gets one entry after TCRdb re-called the multiplex PCR reads with MiXCR. Here the sample spans 600,000 to 850,000 distinct CDR3 sequences, roughly 20% being singletons. Material: blood. Receptor source: a woman between 45 and 65 years old with Graves' hyperthyroidism that later progressed to Graves' ophthalmopathy.

This clonotype was recorded many times. The chain is built from TRBV2 and TRBJ1-2, with D possibly matching TRBD1 (5 bases). V lost 1 base and J 2 bases, leaving 8 bases between the germline ends. From germline, CDR1 is SNHLY and CDR2 FYNNEI. The CDR3 covers 14 residues. DNA for the CDR3: TGTGCCAGCAGTGAAGAGGGGCAAAACTATGGCTACACCTTC. This encodes CASSEEGQNYGYTF.

In this sample, this clonotype turned up many times. The V and J genes are TRBV30 and TRBJ2-7; TRBD1 matches 10 bases. Germline V lookup: CDR1 GTSNPN, CDR2 SVGIG (reference sequence). The junction had 10 bases not matched to a gene; V was cut back by 4 bases and J by 7 bases. The CDR3 runs 14 residues. The CDR3 reads CAWTPDRGRYEQYF. The CDR3 coding sequence is TGTGCCTGGACCCCGGACAGGGGGAGATATGAGCAGTACTTC. The whole variable domain, filled in from reference TRBV30 and TRBJ2-7, reads SQTIHQWPATLVQPVGSPLSLECTVEGTSNPNLYWYRQAAGRGLQLLFYSVGIGQISSEVPQNLSASRPQDRQFILSSKKLLLSDSGFYLCAWTPDRGRYEQYFGPGTRLTVT.

The chain links TRBV24-1 to TRBJ2-1; 10 positions match TRBD1. The CDR3 contains 18 residues. The J segment lost 7 bases and the V segment lost 6 bases, leaving 17 bases of the junction unmatched. CDR1 and CDR2 from the germline V gene are KGHDR and SFDVKD. CDR3 in DNA: TGTGCCACCAGTCCGGCCGGGACAGGGGCCTCGGGTAGGAATGAGCAGTTCTTC. Amino acid sequence: CATSPAGTGASGRNEQFF.

This clonotype was detected ten times or more. The rearrangement joins TRBV2 to TRBJ1-2; D is undetermined. The CDR3 consists of 14 residues. Trimming left V 4 bases short and J 7 bases short, with 16 bases between. From germline, CDR1 is SNHLY and CDR2 FYNNEI. The CDR3 DNA reads as TGTGCCAGCAGTGTCTTGCCAGTGACCAGTGGCTACACCTTC. This codes for CASSVLPVTSGYTF.

This clonotype was observed at least ten times. The V call is TRBV29-1, the J call TRBJ1-1; TRBD1 aligns across 9 bases. Losses at the gene ends were 7 bases for V and 3 bases for J; bases not matched to a gene: 3. This CDR3 is 12 amino acids long. The germline gives CDR1 SQVTM, CDR2 ANQGSEA. CDR3 sequence reads: CSARTGDTEAFF. CDR3 bases: TGCAGCGCCCGGACAGGGGACACTGAAGCTTTCTTT.

The J gene is TRBJ1-4, the V gene TRBV12-3 or TRBV12-4, with a possible D match to TRBD1 (5 bases). Trimming removed 10 bases at V and 8 bases at J, with 17 bases between. The CDR3 has 13 amino acids. The CDR3 DNA is TGTGCCACTGGGGACCGGGGGGGAGAAAAACTGTTTTTT. Residues: CATGDRGGEKLFF.

CDR3 sequence: CASSPTMGRDRGYYNEQFF. The CDR3 DNA follows: TGTGCCAGCAGCCCAACAATGGGGAGGGACAGGGGCTATTACAATGAGCAGTTCTTC. The chain is built from TRBV14 and TRBJ2-1; 10 nucleotides match TRBD1. CDR1 and CDR2 from the germline V gene are SGHDN and FVKESK. J was trimmed by 4 bases and V by 4 bases; bases with no gene match: 16. The CDR3 is made up of 19 amino acids.

At least ten counts were recorded for this clonotype. This chain links TRBV20-1 with TRBJ2-1, with D unresolved. V was clipped by 5 bases and J by 5 bases, with 13 bases between them. The CDR3 sequence is 13 residues long. Germline loops: CDR1 DFQATT, CDR2 SNEGSKA (reference sequence). CDR3 protein: CSAPRTSHNEQFF. In nucleotides, the CDR3 is TGCAGTGCTCCTCGGACGTCTCACAATGAGCAGTTCTTC.

This clonotype was seen many times. This rearrangement joins TRBV2 to TRBJ2-7; 9 bases map to TRBD1. Germline CDR1 and CDR2: SNHLY and FYNNEI. The CDR3 loop spans 14 amino acids. Unmatched junction bases numbered 4, after V lost 2 bases and J lost 5 bases. The CDR3 DNA is TGTGCCAGCAGTGAATGGACAGGGGACGACGAGCAGTACTTC. It codes for CASSEWTGDDEQYF.

The rearrangement uses TRBV10-3 and TRBJ1-6, with D unresolved. CDR1 and CDR2 (germline): ENHRY, SYGVKD. The CDR3 loop spans 14 amino acids. The V end was cut by 3 bases, the J end by 12 bases, with 15 bases between. Written as DNA, the CDR3 is TGTGCCATCAGTGAAGACACGAACCTTTTACCCCTCCACTTT. This sequence encodes CAISEDTNLLPLHF.

This chain connects TRBV20-1 to TRBJ1-4; unclear D gene. The V gene's germline CDR1 is DFQATT and CDR2 SNEGSKA (reference sequence). The ends were cut back, 3 bases at V and 0 bases at J, with 14 bases in the middle. CDR3 length: 16 amino acids. CDR3 coding DNA: TGCAGTGCTAGCGCCTTCCAGTTTGCAACTAATGAAAAACTGTTTTTT. Translated: CSASAFQFATNEKLFF.

This clonotype was seen repeatedly, ten times or more. The chain uses TRBV12-5 and TRBJ1-1; D possibly corresponds to TRBD1 (5 bases). Per germline, CDR1 LGHNT and CDR2 FRNRAP. Trimming left V 6 bases short and J 5 bases short, with 19 bases between. This CDR3 contains 15 residues. CDR3: CASGLAGRRRTEAFF. For the CDR3, the DNA is TGTGCTAGTGGGCTGGCGGGGCGCAGGAGAACTGAAGCTTTCTTT. Together with reference TRBV12-5 and TRBJ1-1, the CDR3 gives the full variable domain: DARVTQTPRHKVTEMGQEVTMRCQPILGHNTVFWYRQTMMQGLELLAYFRNRAPLDDSGMPKDRFSAEMPDATLATLKIQPSEPRDSAVYFCASGLAGRRRTEAFFGQGTRLTVV.

DNA for the CDR3: TGCAGTGCTAGCGGTTTATCCTATAATTCACCCCTCCACTTT. Protein product: CSASGLSYNSPLHF. The rearrangement links TRBV20-1 to TRBJ1-6; D unresolved. The CDR3 runs 14 residues. V was pared by 3 bases and J by 1 base, with 7 bases between. Germline CDR1 is DFQATT and CDR2 is SNEGSKA (reference sequence).

This clonotype has just a few counts. The chain uses TRBV6-1 and TRBJ1-3; TRBD1 matches 9 bases. Trimming at V came to 6 bases and at J to 4 bases, leaving 4 bases not matched to a gene. Germline lookup yields CDR1 MNHNS and CDR2 SASEGT. This CDR3 comprises 14 residues. DNA for the CDR3: TGTGCCAGCAGCAACAGGGGGCCGGGAAACACCATATATTTT. This gives the protein CASSNRGPGNTIYF.

This chain joins TRBV10-3 and TRBJ1-1; 9 bases are a match to TRBD1. Germline lookup yields CDR1 ENHRY and CDR2 SYGVKD. Unmatched junction bases numbered 6, after V lost 4 bases and J lost 6 bases. The CDR3 runs to 14 residues. Here the CDR3 reads CAISGDRASPEAFF. Written as DNA, the CDR3 is TGTGCCATCAGTGGGGACAGGGCAAGTCCTGAAGCTTTCTTT.

The gene calls are TRBV7-2 and TRBJ1-1, with D maybe TRBD1 (5 bases). Germline CDR1 is SGHTA and CDR2 is FQGNSA. Between the trimmed V and J ends, which lost 2 bases and 13 bases, there was a span of 14 bases. This CDR3 has 12 amino acids. CDR3 protein: CASSLNKGSGFF. The CDR3 DNA is TGTGCCAGCAGCTTAAACAAGGGGTCGGGTTTCTTT.

This clonotype was picked up a small number of times. This chain joins TRBV9 and TRBJ1-5; D is ambiguous. The CDR3 extends over 16 amino acids. Looked up from germline, CDR1 is SGDLS and CDR2 is YYNGEE. Trimming shortened V by 0 bases and J by 2 bases, and 12 bases separated the two germline ends. The CDR3 region is CASSVGEGWGNQPQHF. CDR3 in DNA: TGTGCCAGCAGCGTAGGGGAGGGATGGGGCAATCAGCCCCAGCATTTT.